The present T cell receptor beta chain was sequenced within a study of cytomegalovirus exposure and HLA in healthy donors (TCRdb year 2017). Context from the whole study: An earlier analysis of roughly 500 of the donors reported more than 250 Gb of sequence data and some 120 million unique TCR beta sequences from 150 million to 200 million T cells. The number of donors typed differed by locus, with 629-630 for A, B, C, DRB1 and DQB1, more than 500 for DQA1, 600 to 610 for DPA1, and approximately 470 for DPB1. Class I and class II HLA loci were covered by the typing at four-digit resolution. A later genetic analysis used genome-wide SNP genotypes for about three fifths of the 666 donors, treating that subset as a discovery cohort. An earlier analysis of around 540 of the donors applied high-throughput TCR beta sequencing to assess whether each TCR beta V gene segment acted as functional or pseudogenic. The later analysis used no new phenotypic data to find candidate immune exposures, relying instead on TCR beta sequences and their occurrence across donors. Along with the roughly 670-subject first cohort, a separate validation cohort of over a hundred different subjects was used. A handful of DR-DQ haplotypes were treated as single units for association and clustering because of strong linkage in the cohort. The study profiled the T cell repertoires of more than 500 subjects by immunosequencing and related them to cytomegalovirus serostatus. The study combined high-throughput TCR immunosequencing, statistical association of individual TCRs with disease status, and machine learning to predict cytomegalovirus infection status. On average, roughly 250,000 unique TCR beta nucleotide sequences were sequenced per donor among roughly 430 genotyped donors of the cohort, with about 17% of those sequences being non-productive. In a later analysis, previously published TCR beta repertoires from roughly 710 donors were re-analyzed and high-resolution HLA genotyping was added so that TCR occurrence patterns could be studied. The study aimed to test whether signatures of past pathogen exposure could be identified by cataloging public T cell receptors. All discovery cohort repertoires had been generated using a single sequencing platform. Roughly 290 gigabases of sequencing data and around 80 million unique TCR sequences made up an early release that covered over 550 HLA-typed donors. Alongside the repertoire data, information on donor age, sex, ethnicity and CMV serostatus was compiled. Of the roughly 400 genotyped donors, over 65% fell in the genetic ancestry cluster associated with self-reported Caucasian donors. On the study overall, not on this receptor specifically: Linkage disequilibrium might explain the correlated functional status among segregating V segments, but an unknown experimental factor could not be ruled out. Assigning TCR associations to individual alleles was difficult when HLA alleles, especially DR and DQ, strongly co-occurred. A later analysis associated some 17,000 TCR beta sequences with specific HLA alleles at a false discovery rate of 0.05. In a later analysis, several top co-occurrence clusters were reported to appear linked to parvovirus B19, influenza, CMV and Epstein-Barr virus. In a later analysis, TCR association rates were found to vary across HLA loci, with the most associated TCRs seen for DRB1 alleles and the fewest for HLA-C alleles. Because HLA typing was missing for some donors at each locus, association tests included only the typed subset. CMV serostatus was the only immune exposure information available for the cohort. Most TCR sequences were observed very rarely across donors, whereas some public TCRs were present in many individuals. An earlier analysis of 450 to 750 of the donors showed that most TCR beta V segments appeared in productive rearrangements either about 87% or about 30% of the time, which broadly matched IMGT annotations. In vitro tests confirmed that a few of the cytomegalovirus-associated TCR beta chains recognize cytomegalovirus antigens. In both the original and validation cohorts, the classifier was reported to diagnose cytomegalovirus status with high specificity and sensitivity. Because counts were too low, roughly 16 rarely observed V segments, including chromosome 9 orphons, were excluded from the earlier analysis of 500 to 700 of the donors. Compared with equally common non-associated chains, HLA-associated TCR beta chains in a later analysis were more clonally expanded and had lower generation probabilities. A cluster of highly shared sequence variants was judged likely to be a technical artifact of the sequencing pipeline. The cohort was sequenced for TCR beta chains only, and without alpha or paired-chain data the features that could be detected were limited. V-gene and J-gene trimming of TCR beta chains was associated with a missense DCLRE1C variant in a later genetic analysis, and the association was replicated in an independent cohort. Sequencing depth was assumed to be roughly uniform across donors in the presence/absence analyses, though that assumption may not hold. The 87-base-pair reads could not distinguish some IMGT-functional V segments, including TRBV6-2 and TRBV6-3, so those segments were excluded. A total of 164 TCR beta chains were listed by the study as associated with cytomegalovirus. In a later genetic analysis, fewer N-insertions in productive TCRs were reported among donors in an Asian-associated ancestry cluster than the roughly 710-donor mean. A later analysis found that most CMV-associated TCR beta chains appeared HLA-restricted, with HLA associations seemingly driven largely by CMV exposure. According to the authors, the approach could potentially be generalized to other disease states and immunological phenotypes. A further reported finding was that TCR beta sequences accurately predicted the HLA-A and HLA-B alleles for most subjects in the first cohort.

The cohort comprised around 700 healthy bone marrow donors. All cohort members were sampled while nominally healthy, although unrecorded immune exposures were likely present. The donor tested CMV seropositive and was one of the 289 seropositive cohort members. A peripheral blood sample was collected from each donor, and TCR beta sequencing was performed on peripheral blood mononuclear cells. The Qiagen DNeasy Blood Extraction Kit was used to extract genomic DNA from the blood cell samples. V loses 1 base, J loses 3 bases, and the germline ends lie 4 bases apart. The CDR3 spans 13 residues, from the cysteine through the phenylalanine. Just the 39-base CDR3 DNA is kept, in frame starting at base 1. The germline V gene specifies SGDLS as CDR1 and YYNGEE as CDR2. This clone has more than one count but fewer than ten. Its antigen is currently not known. The sample holds no much larger clone one base away, and base qualities are not on file.

Receptor amplification or capture employed the immunoSEQ multiplex PCR assay. The multiplex PCR relied on a mix of 60 forward primers for TCR Vbeta segments and 13 reverse primers for TCR Jbeta segments. Amplification of the CDR3 region of rearranged TCR beta genes was performed with a multiplex PCR assay on genomic DNA. The Illumina HiSeq System was used to sequence the amplified TCR beta libraries as 87-base-pair reads. Per the original workflow: A later analysis counted some 80 million unique TCR beta chains across the 500 to 850 repertoires, and some 11 million of these chains were shared by at least two donors. Raw reads were error-corrected and collapsed into unique sequences by a nearest-neighbor algorithm in which closely related sequences were merged to remove PCR and sequencing errors. Alignment of CDR3 sequences to IMGT reference sequences was used to assign V, D and J gene segments. For a sequence to be retained, a match of at least six nucleotides was required to both a V gene segment and a J gene segment. A rearrangement was called productive if the CDR3 had no stop codons and remained in frame with V and J, and every other rearrangement was called non-productive. CDR3 was defined by IMGT convention, running from the second conserved V-encoded cysteine to the conserved J-encoded phenylalanine. The earlier analysis of 587 of the donors excluded any sequence lacking an unambiguous match to a single V gene segment. An earlier analysis of 587 of the donors called V segments functional above 56.7% productive rearrangements and segregating when the between-donor standard deviation exceeded 5%. A statistical classification framework was built for diagnosing cytomegalovirus status from the catalog of TCR beta chain sequences. V and J gene assignment, in a later analysis, came from comparing TCR nucleotide sequences with IMGT/GENE-DB human TR gene sequences. The TCRdist pipeline was used in a later analysis to assign CDR3 sequences and most-parsimonious VDJ recombination scenarios. In a later analysis, every TCR beta chain was defined by the combination of its CDR3 amino acid sequence and its V-gene family, and reads without a unique V-gene family were dropped. To address suspected cross-contamination and a sequencing artifact, a later analysis removed a few hundred highly shared, low-generation-probability nucleotide sequences. A later analysis calculated a clonal expansion index for each public chain from normalized within-repertoire ranks of inferred template counts. Generation probabilities in a later analysis came from a VDJ recombination model fitted to out-of-frame rearrangements, and those results were checked against IGoR. A later analysis scored TCR-TCR, TCR-HLA and TCR-CMV co-occurrence with hypergeometric tests, applying a repertoire-size bias correction to TCR pairs. To estimate false discovery rates, a later analysis permuted the HLA or CMV assignments 20 times. In a later analysis, co-occurring TCRs were grouped with DBSCAN, and TCRdist sequence similarity was added when clustering was performed within HLA-allele-positive subsets. Co-occurrence clustering excluded repertoires with fewer than 30,000 or more than 120,000 public chains, plus five with anomalous nucleotide sharing. In TCRdb, the immuneACCESS table is reduced to in-frame sequences with V and J assigned. These tables do not hold every clone; where another copy was compared, an unresolved V gene accounts for under half, and the others remain unexplained. V, J and clone size derive from that table, while D and trimming were established from the DNA sequence. The sample has 90,000 to 100,000 clones on record, around a tenth of them singletons. The ten largest clones add up to roughly 4.7% of the sample.

The rearrangement combines TRBV9 with TRBJ2-2, with the D segment identity uncertain. The sequence derives from a man aged 50 to 60 in good health and CMV-seropositive. The material sequenced was PBMCs. CDR3 reads: CASSVPDTGELFF. The DNA sequence reads TGTGCCAGCAGCGTACCGGACACCGGGGAGCTGTTTTTT.